These T cell receptor beta chains were read from a single sample in a study of cytomegalovirus exposure and HLA in healthy donors. Assay: immunoSEQ multiplex PCR; the TCRdb copy retains only in-frame clones and omits some. Among 100,000 to 140,000 clones listed, roughly 82% were seen once. The specimen sequenced was PBMCs. The receptors originated from a man younger than 40 in good health and CMV-seropositive. CDR3s include the opening cysteine and the closing phenylalanine or tryptophan. The order of the fields is V gene, CDR3 length, J gene, CDR3 protein.

>TRBV9|13|TRBJ1-4
CASSVDTGEKLFF
>TRBV7-9|15|TRBJ2-7
CASSQGAVTSYEQYF
>TRBV5-4|14|TRBJ1-3
CASSLSGSGNTIYF
>TRBV19|17|TRBJ1-5
CASTVRRAGGSNQPQHF
>TRBV5-1|13|TRBJ1-2
CASSFEQGFGYTF
>TRBV19|15|TRBJ1-5
CASRFQTGLHQPQHF
>TRBV6-5|13|TRBJ1-1
CASSKLADTEAFF
>TRBV29-1|13|TRBJ2-5
CSVPYRGGETQYF
>TRBV6-5|14|TRBJ1-2
CASSAAPASLSYTF
>TRBV11-3|15|TRBJ2-3
CASSGSGGRTDTQYF
>TRBV2|14|TRBJ1-1
CASRLYEANTEAFF
>TRBV5-1|13|TRBJ2-1
CASSLEEIGEQFF